These T cell receptor beta chains were read from a single sample in a study of vaccination effects on CD4 cells after COVID-19. No antigens are known for them. Clones were sequenced by immunoSEQ multiplex PCR, and TCRdb holds only the in-frame ones, with some missing. The sample has roughly 35,000 clones; roughly 72% are singletons. The source was CD4+ T cells from PBMCs cultured with HCoV-OC43 spike peptides, collected before COVID-19 vaccination. Every receptor here comes from a human donor who received a COVID-19 vaccine. Each CDR3 is given with its conserved first and last residue. The order of the fields is V gene, J gene, D gene, clone size, CDR3 DNA, CDR3 protein. The D gene is left open where the match is weak. Clone size is given for some rows only: seen once, a few or many times, or a class if the clone is expanded.

v_call: TRBV19
j_call: TRBJ1-2
d_call: TRBD1
clone_size: -
cdr3_nt: TGTGCCAGTAGTATTACTTCAGGGGGCCTTCGATATGGCTACACCTTC
cdr3_aa: CASSITSGGLRYGYTF

v_call: TRBV5-1
j_call: TRBJ2-1
d_call: -
clone_size: -
cdr3_nt: TGCGCCAGCAGCCCGCCCGGGACCCTATACAATGAGCAGTTCTTC
cdr3_aa: CASSPPGTLYNEQFF

v_call: TRBV6-6
j_call: TRBJ2-5
d_call: TRBD1
clone_size: -
cdr3_nt: TGTGCCAGCACCGGACAGGGCTATGAGACCCAGTACTTC
cdr3_aa: CASTGQGYETQYF

v_call: TRBV28
j_call: TRBJ1-2
d_call: TRBD1
clone_size: few
cdr3_nt: TGTGCCAGCAGTTTACCGGACAGGGGGCTAGGCTACACCTTC
cdr3_aa: CASSLPDRGLGYTF

v_call: TRBV2
j_call: TRBJ1-4
d_call: -
clone_size: few
cdr3_nt: TGTGCCAGCAGTGTAAGAACACCTCGGATCGAAAAACTGTTTTTT
cdr3_aa: CASSVRTPRIEKLFF

v_call: TRBV20-1
j_call: TRBJ2-7
d_call: TRBD2
clone_size: once
cdr3_nt: TGCAGTGCTAGTAGACCGGGAGGCTCCTACGAGCAGTACTTC
cdr3_aa: CSASRPGGSYEQYF

v_call: TRBV19
j_call: TRBJ1-5
d_call: TRBD1
clone_size: -
cdr3_nt: TGTGCCAGTAGTACGGACAGGGTACGGAAGGGGATTAGCAATCAGCCCCAGCATTTT
cdr3_aa: CASSTDRVRKGISNQPQHF

v_call: TRBV19
j_call: TRBJ1-1
d_call: -
clone_size: few
cdr3_nt: TGTGCCAGTAAGGACAGCTTGGGGACTGAAGCTTTCTTT
cdr3_aa: CASKDSLGTEAFF

v_call: TRBV4-3
j_call: TRBJ1-2
d_call: -
clone_size: -
cdr3_nt: TGCGCCAGCAGCCAAGAGGCCCGCTACACCTTC
cdr3_aa: CASSQEARYTF

v_call: TRBV5-1
j_call: TRBJ1-1
d_call: -
clone_size: few
cdr3_nt: TGCGCCAGCAGCTTGGAGCCCGCGGGTACGAGGTACATGAACACTGAAGCTTTCTTT
cdr3_aa: CASSLEPAGTRYMNTEAFF

v_call: TRBV29-1
j_call: TRBJ2-5
d_call: -
clone_size: -
cdr3_nt: TGCAGCGTTGGTCGCCGGGCAGGGGAAGAGACCCAGTACTTC
cdr3_aa: CSVGRRAGEETQYF

v_call: TRBV3-1/TRBV3-2
j_call: TRBJ2-1
d_call: -
clone_size: -
cdr3_nt: TGTGCCAGCAGCCAAGTTTCCAATGAGCAGTTCTTC
cdr3_aa: CASSQVSNEQFF

v_call: TRBV4-3
j_call: TRBJ1-6
d_call: -
clone_size: -
cdr3_nt: TGCGCCAGCAGCCAAGATTGGGGGGGAACCCTTAATTCACCCCTCCACTTT
cdr3_aa: CASSQDWGGTLNSPLHF

v_call: TRBV2
j_call: TRBJ1-5
d_call: TRBD1
clone_size: -
cdr3_nt: TGTGCCAGCACCCGGGACAGGGGGCAGCCCCAGCATTTT
cdr3_aa: CASTRDRGQPQHF

v_call: TRBV6-1
j_call: TRBJ1-1
d_call: TRBD1
clone_size: -
cdr3_nt: TGTGCCAGCAGTGAGGCTTGGGGCAGGGGGCTTGAAGCTTTCTTT
cdr3_aa: CASSEAWGRGLEAFF

v_call: TRBV30
j_call: TRBJ1-3
d_call: -
clone_size: -
cdr3_nt: TGTGCCTGGAGGCACGCCGGGACCTTTGGAAACACCATATATTTT
cdr3_aa: CAWRHAGTFGNTIYF

v_call: TRBV4-2
j_call: TRBJ2-1
d_call: -
clone_size: -
cdr3_nt: TGTGCCAGCAGCCAAGATTGGGCTAGCGCAAGGAGCAATGAGCAGTTCTTC
cdr3_aa: CASSQDWASARSNEQFF

v_call: TRBV28
j_call: TRBJ1-1
d_call: -
clone_size: few
cdr3_nt: TGTGCCAGCAGTTTCAGGCGGGGGGCTTTCTTT
cdr3_aa: CASSFRRGAFF

v_call: TRBV24-1
j_call: TRBJ2-3
d_call: -
clone_size: -
cdr3_nt: TGTGCCACATACGACAGACTCACAGATACGCAGTATTTT
cdr3_aa: CATYDRLTDTQYF

v_call: TRBV27
j_call: TRBJ2-7
d_call: -
clone_size: few
cdr3_nt: TGTGCCACCACCCGCACTCCGAGCTCCTACGAGCAGTACTTC
cdr3_aa: CATTRTPSSYEQYF

v_call: TRBV27
j_call: TRBJ2-4
d_call: -
clone_size: -
cdr3_nt: TGTGCCAGCAGTCCTCAGGGGACCAGCGCCCTAGCCAAAAACATTCAGTACTTC
cdr3_aa: CASSPQGTSALAKNIQYF

v_call: TRBV28
j_call: TRBJ1-1
d_call: -
clone_size: few
cdr3_nt: TGTGCCAGCAGTCCACGGGACGGCCCGAACACTGAAGCTTTCTTT
cdr3_aa: CASSPRDGPNTEAFF

v_call: TRBV30
j_call: TRBJ1-3
d_call: -
clone_size: -
cdr3_nt: TGTGCCTGGACCCAGTGGGGTACTGGAAACACCATATATTTT
cdr3_aa: CAWTQWGTGNTIYF

v_call: TRBV11-1
j_call: TRBJ1-2
d_call: -
clone_size: -
cdr3_nt: TGTGCCAGCACCTTCACAGGGAACTATGGCTACACCTTC
cdr3_aa: CASTFTGNYGYTF

v_call: TRBV7-9
j_call: TRBJ2-5
d_call: TRBD2
clone_size: -
cdr3_nt: TGTGCCAGCAGACGTAGCGGGGGCCTAGGGGGCCAAGAGACCCAGTACTTC
cdr3_aa: CASRRSGGLGGQETQYF

v_call: TRBV4-1
j_call: TRBJ1-5
d_call: -
clone_size: few
cdr3_nt: TGCGCCAGCAGCCAACTTAGGGGAGATCAGCCCCAGCATTTT
cdr3_aa: CASSQLRGDQPQHF

v_call: TRBV20-1
j_call: TRBJ2-5
d_call: -
clone_size: -
cdr3_nt: TGCAGTGCTATGGCCGGGCGGACCCAGTACTTC
cdr3_aa: CSAMAGRTQYF

v_call: TRBV11-2
j_call: TRBJ2-7
d_call: TRBD1
clone_size: -
cdr3_nt: TGTGCCAGCAGCTTAGACCCGGGACAGACTTTTAGGTACTTC
cdr3_aa: CASSLDPGQTFRYF

v_call: TRBV3-1/TRBV3-2
j_call: TRBJ2-6
d_call: TRBD1
clone_size: once
cdr3_nt: TGTGCCAGCAGCCAAGGTCAGGGGGCCGGTATCTCTGGGGCCAACGTCCTGACTTTC
cdr3_aa: CASSQGQGAGISGANVLTF

v_call: TRBV3-1/TRBV3-2
j_call: TRBJ1-5
d_call: TRBD1
clone_size: -
cdr3_nt: TGTGCCAGCAGCCAATCAGGGGGGCGCGGGCAGCCCCAGCATTTT
cdr3_aa: CASSQSGGRGQPQHF

v_call: TRBV7-2
j_call: TRBJ2-5
d_call: -
clone_size: -
cdr3_nt: TGTGCCAGCAGCTTGCTACAGCAAGAGACCCAGTACTTC
cdr3_aa: CASSLLQQETQYF

v_call: TRBV28
j_call: TRBJ1-1
d_call: TRBD1
clone_size: once
cdr3_nt: TGTGCCAGCAGTTCCGGGACAGGGTTAGAGGCTTTCTTT
cdr3_aa: CASSSGTGLEAFF

v_call: TRBV3-1/TRBV3-2
j_call: TRBJ1-5
d_call: -
clone_size: -
cdr3_nt: TGTGCCAGCAGCCAGGGGGATCAGCCCCAGCATTTT
cdr3_aa: CASSQGDQPQHF

v_call: TRBV27
j_call: TRBJ1-4
d_call: TRBD1
clone_size: -
cdr3_nt: TGTGCCAGTCAGAGGGGGCTTGGTGAAAAACTGTTTTTT
cdr3_aa: CASQRGLGEKLFF

v_call: TRBV30
j_call: TRBJ1-2
d_call: -
clone_size: -
cdr3_nt: TGTGCCTGGAGTGTCTGGCTGGAGGGAGCGGGGACCTTC
cdr3_aa: CAWSVWLEGAGTF

v_call: TRBV29-1
j_call: TRBJ1-1
d_call: -
clone_size: -
cdr3_nt: TGCAGCGTTGAAGTGGGGCAGTGGCGTGCTTTCTTT
cdr3_aa: CSVEVGQWRAFF

v_call: TRBV28
j_call: TRBJ1-1
d_call: -
clone_size: -
cdr3_nt: TGTGCCAGCAGTCCGTTGAACACTGAAGCTTTCTTT
cdr3_aa: CASSPLNTEAFF

v_call: TRBV28
j_call: TRBJ2-5
d_call: -
clone_size: -
cdr3_nt: TGTGCCAGCAGTCCACCCGGTTTTCGTTCGCGGGGAAGCGAGACCCAGTACTTC
cdr3_aa: CASSPPGFRSRGSETQYF

v_call: TRBV3-1/TRBV3-2
j_call: TRBJ1-1
d_call: -
clone_size: -
cdr3_nt: TGTGCCAGCAGCCAAGTTAGAGGGGGCACTGAAGCTTTCTTT
cdr3_aa: CASSQVRGGTEAFF

v_call: TRBV12-3/TRBV12-4
j_call: TRBJ1-1
d_call: -
clone_size: -
cdr3_nt: TGTGCCAGCAGTATACCCGGACAAAGCGAAGCTTTCTTT
cdr3_aa: CASSIPGQSEAFF

v_call: TRBV6-4
j_call: TRBJ2-7
d_call: -
clone_size: -
cdr3_nt: TGTGCCAGCAGTGACTCAGAGGGGGACCTGAAGGCCTACGAGCAGTACTTC
cdr3_aa: CASSDSEGDLKAYEQYF

v_call: TRBV5-4
j_call: TRBJ1-1
d_call: -
clone_size: -
cdr3_nt: TGTGCCAGCAGCTTGGGGACAGTGAACACTGAAGCTTTCTTT
cdr3_aa: CASSLGTVNTEAFF

v_call: TRBV6-1
j_call: TRBJ1-5
d_call: -
clone_size: -
cdr3_nt: TGTGCCAGCAGTGAAAGGGGCCGGGCGGACCAGCCCCAGCATTTT
cdr3_aa: CASSERGRADQPQHF

v_call: TRBV5-5
j_call: TRBJ2-5
d_call: -
clone_size: -
cdr3_nt: TGTGCCAGCAGCTCGAGAATGGGACTTCAAGAGACCCAGTACTTC
cdr3_aa: CASSSRMGLQETQYF

v_call: TRBV5-5
j_call: TRBJ1-2
d_call: -
clone_size: -
cdr3_nt: TGTGCCAGCAGCTTGGGATGGGGGACCACTACTAACTATGGCTACACCTTC
cdr3_aa: CASSLGWGTTTNYGYTF

v_call: TRBV6-5
j_call: TRBJ1-2
d_call: -
clone_size: -
cdr3_nt: TGTGCCAGCCTCGACACGTTAAACTATGGCTACACCTTC
cdr3_aa: CASLDTLNYGYTF

v_call: TRBV29-1
j_call: TRBJ1-1
d_call: -
clone_size: few
cdr3_nt: TGCAGCGGAGGGACGACTGAAGCTTTCTTT
cdr3_aa: CSGGTTEAFF

v_call: TRBV20-1
j_call: TRBJ1-2
d_call: -
clone_size: -
cdr3_nt: TGCAGTGCCGTCCCCCAAGTGGGCTACACCTTC
cdr3_aa: CSAVPQVGYTF